Listed below are T cell receptor beta chains from one sample, sequenced in a study of tumor-infiltrating lymphocytes in localized non-small cell lung cancer. This table comes from immunoSEQ multiplex PCR, and its TCRdb copy is limited to in-frame clones, with some not included. This sample has fewer than 15,000 clones, with around 76% found just once. Sequenced: uninvolved lung tissue not adjacent to the tumor. The receptors here all came from a human donor with non-small cell lung cancer. CDR3s include the opening cysteine and the closing phenylalanine or tryptophan.

CDR3aa | j_gene | v_gene
CASSLSGEDTQYF | TRBJ2-3 | TRBV5-1
CASSLATAGAYYNEQFF | TRBJ2-1 | TRBV5-4
CASSVSSSPYNSPLHF | TRBJ1-6 | TRBV9
CASSLRDREAGELFF | TRBJ2-2 | TRBV19
CASSPSSLVEQYF | TRBJ2-7 | TRBV4-1
CASAGTANTEAFF | TRBJ1-1 | TRBV19
CASSLGGPNNEQFF | TRBJ2-1 | TRBV11-3
CASSLIGTPAEEQYF | TRBJ2-7 | TRBV7-8
CASSRLENSPLHF | TRBJ1-6 | TRBV6-5
CASSTPSRGTGVGELFF | TRBJ2-2 | TRBV19
CASSKTGGYEQYF | TRBJ2-7 | TRBV6-1
CASSDQGAGTEAFF | TRBJ1-1 | TRBV2
CASTPGGFGELFF | TRBJ2-2 | TRBV19
CASSDISSGNTIYF | TRBJ1-3 | TRBV2
CASSLGHSSSYEQYF | TRBJ2-7 | TRBV5-1
CASNLQGSYTEAFF | TRBJ1-1 | TRBV2
CASSNQGGDDTGELFF | TRBJ2-2 | TRBV5-1
CASSLGTGQLSNEQFF | TRBJ2-1 | TRBV7-8
CASSVDSGWETQYF | TRBJ2-5 | TRBV9
CASSYAQGANTEAFF | TRBJ1-1 | TRBV6-5
CASSQGGLAGGGETQYF | TRBJ2-5 | TRBV4-2
CASGWEPYNEQFF | TRBJ2-1 | TRBV27
CASSHPVGGAHIGELFF | TRBJ2-2 | TRBV7-2
CASSLATGTFDEQYF | TRBJ2-7 | TRBV7-2
CASSISLVSTDTQYF | TRBJ2-3 | TRBV19
CASSISGGGGSYNEQFF | TRBJ2-1 | TRBV19
CASSSPGDPSSYNEQFF | TRBJ2-1 | TRBV28
CASSSPRGGDTQYF | TRBJ2-3 | TRBV19
CASSFITGGTEAFF | TRBJ1-1 | TRBV28
CAISESDTQYF | TRBJ2-3 | TRBV10-3
CASYLASGAETQYF | TRBJ2-5 | TRBV2
CASSYGTTAFF | TRBJ1-1 | TRBV6-1
CASRLGLNQPQHF | TRBJ1-5 | TRBV27
CASSEYPQETQYF | TRBJ2-5 | TRBV10-1
CASSFSSGGQFF | TRBJ2-1 | TRBV5-6
CSVAGSGYNEKLFF | TRBJ1-4 | TRBV29-1
CAIRVRLEDTQYF | TRBJ2-3 | TRBV10-3
CASNKDRGTDTQYF | TRBJ2-3 | TRBV7-9
CATSRDFAGTEAFF | TRBJ1-1 | TRBV15
CASSSDRALFNEQYF | TRBJ2-7 | TRBV9
CASSQSHNEQFF | TRBJ2-1 | TRBV23-1
CASSRTENTEAFF | TRBJ1-1 | TRBV6-5
CASSSPGGANYGYTF | TRBJ1-2 | TRBV28
CASSVAGSIPPTDTQYF | TRBJ2-3 | TRBV9
CSVEGRGGTGELFF | TRBJ2-2 | TRBV29-1
CASSLGQFNYGYTF | TRBJ1-2 | TRBV5-1
CASSLAPRGVDTEAFF | TRBJ1-1 | TRBV7-2
CASSLFRQGNNEQFF | TRBJ2-1 | TRBV28
CASSAFSGGADEQFF | TRBJ2-1 | TRBV7-8
CAWMLGQGLVNTEAFF | TRBJ1-1 | TRBV30
CASSLGLEHNEQFF | TRBJ2-1 | TRBV5-1
CSVEGQGVGETQYF | TRBJ2-5 | TRBV29-1
CSVEGRGGEKLFF | TRBJ1-4 | TRBV29-1
CASSLLPGSYEQYF | TRBJ2-7 | TRBV11-3
CASSPQREGSREQYF | TRBJ2-7 | TRBV27
CASSLQQGPYNEQFF | TRBJ2-1 | TRBV11-3
CASSRGVTSGYNEQFF | TRBJ2-1 | TRBV2